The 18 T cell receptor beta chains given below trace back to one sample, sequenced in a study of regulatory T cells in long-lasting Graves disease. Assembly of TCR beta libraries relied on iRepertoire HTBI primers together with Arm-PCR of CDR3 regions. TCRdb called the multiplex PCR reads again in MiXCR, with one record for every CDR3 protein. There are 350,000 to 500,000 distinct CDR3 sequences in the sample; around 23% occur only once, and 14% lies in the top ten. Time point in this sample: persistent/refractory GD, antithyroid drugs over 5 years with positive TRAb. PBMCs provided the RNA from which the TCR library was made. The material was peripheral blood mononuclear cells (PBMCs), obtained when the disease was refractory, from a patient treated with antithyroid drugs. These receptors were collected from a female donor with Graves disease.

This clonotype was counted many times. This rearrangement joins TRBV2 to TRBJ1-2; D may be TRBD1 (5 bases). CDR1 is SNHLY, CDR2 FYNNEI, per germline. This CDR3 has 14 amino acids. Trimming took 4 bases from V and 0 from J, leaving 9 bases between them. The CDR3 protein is CASSGDRSNYGYTF. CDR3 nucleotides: TGTGCCAGCAGTGGGGACCGCTCTAACTATGGCTACACCTTC.

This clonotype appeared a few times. The CDR3 loop reads CASRLEAVLEQFF. The CDR3 DNA reads as TGTGCCAGCAGGCTCGAGGCTGTTTTGGAGCAGTTCTTC. This chain uses TRBV28 with TRBJ2-1; D is ambiguous. Germline V gene sequence: CDR1 MDHEN, CDR2 SYDVKM. This CDR3 is built from 13 residues. Trimming took off 6 bases at V and 10 bases at J, with 16 bases between the two ends.

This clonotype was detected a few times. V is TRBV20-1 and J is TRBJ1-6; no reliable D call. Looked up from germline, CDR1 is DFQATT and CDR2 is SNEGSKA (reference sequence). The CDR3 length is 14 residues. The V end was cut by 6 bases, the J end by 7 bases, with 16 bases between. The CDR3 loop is CSAAEPTRNSPLHF. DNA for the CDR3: TGCAGTGCCGCTGAACCAACCAGGAATTCACCCCTCCACTTT.

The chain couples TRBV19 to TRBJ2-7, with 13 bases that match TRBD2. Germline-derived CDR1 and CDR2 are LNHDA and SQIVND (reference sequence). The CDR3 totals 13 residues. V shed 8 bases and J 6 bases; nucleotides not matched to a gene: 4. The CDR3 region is CASRLAGGIEQYF. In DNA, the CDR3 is TGTGCCAGTCGACTAGCGGGAGGAATCGAGCAGTACTTC. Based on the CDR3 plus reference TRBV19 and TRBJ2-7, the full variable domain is DGGITQSPKYLFRKEGQNVTLSCEQNLNHDAMYWYRQDPGQGLRLIYYSQIVNDFQKGDIAEGYSVSREKKESFPLTVTSAQKNPTAFYLCASRLAGGIEQYFGPGTRLTVT.

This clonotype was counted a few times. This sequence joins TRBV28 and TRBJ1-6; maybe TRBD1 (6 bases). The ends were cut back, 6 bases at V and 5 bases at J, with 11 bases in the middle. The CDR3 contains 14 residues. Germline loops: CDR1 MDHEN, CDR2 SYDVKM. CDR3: CASRRGQNNSPLHF. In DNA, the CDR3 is TGTGCCAGCAGACGAGGACAGAATAATTCACCCCTCCACTTT.

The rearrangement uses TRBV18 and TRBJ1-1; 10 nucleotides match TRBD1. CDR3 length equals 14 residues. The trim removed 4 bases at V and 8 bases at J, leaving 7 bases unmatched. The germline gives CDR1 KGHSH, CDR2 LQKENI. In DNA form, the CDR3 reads TGTGCCAGCTCACGAGACAGGGGGCAACAAGAAGCTTTCTTT. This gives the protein CASSRDRGQQEAFF.

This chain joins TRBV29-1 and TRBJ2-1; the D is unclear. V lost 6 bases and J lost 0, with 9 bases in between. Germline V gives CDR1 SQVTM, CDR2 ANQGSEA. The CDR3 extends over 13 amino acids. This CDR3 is CSVAPSSYNEQFF. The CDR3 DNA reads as TGCAGCGTGGCCCCGAGCTCCTACAATGAGCAGTTCTTC.

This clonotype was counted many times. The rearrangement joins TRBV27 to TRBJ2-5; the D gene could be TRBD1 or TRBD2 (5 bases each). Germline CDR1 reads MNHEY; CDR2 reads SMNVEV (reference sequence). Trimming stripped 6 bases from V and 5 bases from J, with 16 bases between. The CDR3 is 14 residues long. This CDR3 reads CASRARGQGETQYF. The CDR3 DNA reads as TGTGCCAGCAGGGCCCGAGGGCAGGGTGAGACCCAGTACTTC.

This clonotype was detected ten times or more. The CDR3 DNA reads TGTGCCAGCAAAATAGGGGGACAGGGCTACGAGCAGTACTTC. Its translation is CASKIGGQGYEQYF. The rearrangement uses TRBV27 and TRBJ2-7, with 9 bases aligning to TRBD1. Germline CDR1 reads MNHEY; CDR2 reads SMNVEV (reference sequence). V lost 7 bases and J lost 3; bases outside the gene matches: 7. There are 14 residues in the CDR3.

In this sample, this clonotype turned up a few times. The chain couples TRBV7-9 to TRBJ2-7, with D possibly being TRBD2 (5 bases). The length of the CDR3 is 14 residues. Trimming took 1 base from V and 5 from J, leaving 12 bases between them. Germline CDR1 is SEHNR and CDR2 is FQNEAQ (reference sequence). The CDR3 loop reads CASSLGGSIHEQYF. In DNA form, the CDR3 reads TGTGCCAGCAGCTTAGGTGGGAGCATCCACGAGCAGTACTTC. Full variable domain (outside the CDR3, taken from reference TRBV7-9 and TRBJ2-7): DTGVSQNPRHKITKRGQNVTFRCDPISEHNRLYWYRQTLGQGPEFLTYFQNEAQLEKSRLLSDRFSAERPKGSFSTLEIQRTEQGDSAMYLCASSLGGSIHEQYFGPGTRLTVT.

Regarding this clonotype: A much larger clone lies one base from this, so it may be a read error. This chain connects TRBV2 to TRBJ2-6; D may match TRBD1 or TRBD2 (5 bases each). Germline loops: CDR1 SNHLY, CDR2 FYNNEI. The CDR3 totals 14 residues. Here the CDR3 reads CASREDSGASVLTF. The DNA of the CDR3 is TGTGCCAGCAGAGAGGACTCTGGGGCCAGCGTCCTGACTTTC.

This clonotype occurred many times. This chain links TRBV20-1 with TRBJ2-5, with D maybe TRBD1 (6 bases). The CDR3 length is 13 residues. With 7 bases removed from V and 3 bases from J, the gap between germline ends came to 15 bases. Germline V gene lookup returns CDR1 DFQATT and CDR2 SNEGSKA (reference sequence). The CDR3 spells CSGRRPGEETQYF. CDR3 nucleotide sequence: TGCAGTGGCAGAAGGCCAGGGGAAGAGACCCAGTACTTC.

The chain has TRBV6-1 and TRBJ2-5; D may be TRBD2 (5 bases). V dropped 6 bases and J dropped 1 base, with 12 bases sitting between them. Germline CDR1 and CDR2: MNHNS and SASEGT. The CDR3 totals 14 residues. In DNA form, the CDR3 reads TGTGCCAGCAGCACGGGATACATCCAAGAGACCCAGTACTTC. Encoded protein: CASSTGYIQETQYF.

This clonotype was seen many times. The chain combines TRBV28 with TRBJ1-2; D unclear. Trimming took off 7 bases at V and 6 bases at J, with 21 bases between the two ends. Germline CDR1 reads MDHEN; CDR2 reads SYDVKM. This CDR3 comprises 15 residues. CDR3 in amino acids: CASNTPTSLLNGYTF. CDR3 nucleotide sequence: TGTGCCAGCAACACACCAACATCCCTTCTTAATGGCTACACCTTC.

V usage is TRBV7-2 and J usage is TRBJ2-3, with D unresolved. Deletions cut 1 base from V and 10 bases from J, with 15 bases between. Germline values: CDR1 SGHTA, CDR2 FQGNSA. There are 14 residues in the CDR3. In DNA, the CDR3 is TGTGCCAGCAGCTTAGTAGTGGGCAGTGGTGCGCAGTATTTT. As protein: CASSLVVGSGAQYF.

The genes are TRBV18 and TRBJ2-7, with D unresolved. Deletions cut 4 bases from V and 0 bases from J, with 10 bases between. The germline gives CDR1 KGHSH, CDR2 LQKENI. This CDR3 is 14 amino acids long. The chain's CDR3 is CASSLDMNSYEQYF. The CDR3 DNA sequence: TGTGCCAGCTCACTAGACATGAACTCCTACGAGCAGTACTTC.

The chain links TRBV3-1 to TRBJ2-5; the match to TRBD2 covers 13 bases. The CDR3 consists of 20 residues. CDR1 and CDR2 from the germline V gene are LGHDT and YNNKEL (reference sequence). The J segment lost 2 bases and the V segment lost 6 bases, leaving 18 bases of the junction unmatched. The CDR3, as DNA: TGTGCCAGCAGTCAGCAGTCGGGACTAGCGGGACGAATTGGACAAGAGACCCAGTACTTC. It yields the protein CASSQQSGLAGRIGQETQYF.

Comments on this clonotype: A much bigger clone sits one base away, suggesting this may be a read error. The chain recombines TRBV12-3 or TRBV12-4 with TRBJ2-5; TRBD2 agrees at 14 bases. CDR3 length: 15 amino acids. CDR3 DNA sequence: TGTGTCAGCAGTGCCGGGACTAGCGGGAGAGAGACCCAGTACTTC. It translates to CVSSAGTSGRETQYF.